A few counts support the clone carrying this T cell receptor (beta chain). The antigen is unknown. The authors built bulk TCR libraries by previously described methods with listed TCR primers. TCRdb passed the PCR reads through MiXCR, listing each CDR3 protein once. The sample yields over 550,000 distinct CDR3 sequences, about 25% seen once. This CDR3 has 16 residues. Trimming removed 3 bases from V and 4 bases from J, with 16 bases in between. From germline, CDR1 is KGHDR and CDR2 SFDVKD. The data stem from a study of molecular identifiers for immune sequencing clone quantification. About the study: Five aliquots were made in replicates from the RNA of approximately 20,000 or 98,000 naive CD8 cells, and four were sequenced.

Study-wide results and caveats: Should identical TCR molecules share a barcode, the sizes of highly expanded clones could be underestimated.

This chain connects TRBV24-1 to TRBJ2-3; D may match TRBD1 or TRBD2 (5 bases each). The source of this sequence is a human donor in good health. Some libraries in this study had Jurkat cell RNA spiked in. Specimen: naive CD8+ T cells from blood, with Jurkat cell RNA spiked in. Subset denoted: FACS-sorted CD8+CD4-CCR7+CD45RA+ naive T cells. The CDR3 reads CATSDPGDLGPDTQYF. CDR3 nucleotide sequence: TGTGCCACCAGTGATCCCGGGGACCTGGGCCCAGATACGCAGTATTTT.